Here is one TCR beta chain with its context. Its binding antigen is unknown. Qualities for individual bases were not recorded, and no much larger clone is one base off. Systemically healthy Caucasian individuals from Russia, 35 to 50 in total and aged about 6 to 95 years, were included as donors. Each donor gave around 9.9 milliliters of peripheral blood, collected into EDTA-treated Vacutainer tubes. Ficoll-Paque density-gradient centrifugation was used to isolate PBMCs, with at least 7 million per sample. Total RNA was extracted from PBMCs with Trizol reagent, with at least 6 micrograms obtained per sample. For every donor, flow cytometry on a PBMC aliquot measured the percentage of naive CD45RAhigh/CD27high T cells. Library preparation used 5' RACE. Sequencer: Illumina HiSeq 2500. The second PCR ran for about 7 to 11 cycles and used a J-beta primer mix along with a sample-barcoded 5' primer. A unique molecular identifier was introduced onto each TCR beta cDNA molecule by a template-switch 5' adaptor carrying 12 random nucleotides. Each sample yielded at least 2.5 million CDR3-containing paired-end reads. First-strand cDNA was synthesized from all RNA with the Mint cDNA synthesis kit, primed by a TRBC-specific oligonucleotide. Following uracil-DNA glycosylase treatment, a first 18-cycle PCR with universal primers M1SS and BC2_uni_R was performed on all cDNA. Turning to the authors' computational methods: For normalization, 1 million high-quality reads were randomly selected from each sample, with every read carrying a distinct molecular identifier. Reads with shared molecular identifiers were discarded instead of being binned into consensus sequences. CDR3 identification, clonotype clustering and error correction used MiTCR with a Q25 quality threshold and the strictest error-elimination algorithm. A nonparametric unseen species model with Euler transformation was used to estimate a lower bound on total TCR beta diversity. The raw public data were reprocessed by TCRdb itself: fastp quality trimming at Q25, MiXCR clonotype calling, in-frame beta chains only. Each CDR3 protein appears once, grouped with its most common genes and DNA. TCRdb, not the authors, supplied the V and J calls. This sample comprises roughly 1.4 million distinct CDR3 sequences, approximately 59% of them detected only once. 6.5% to 8.5% of the sample rests with the top ten.

The entry originates in a study of blood T cells in healthy people across ages (dated by TCRdb to the mid-2010s). Regarding the complete study: In model experiments, roughly one uniquely barcoded TCR beta cDNA molecule per two T cells was captured by template switching. Age-related changes in TCR beta repertoire diversity were measured in the study by deep sequencing normalized with unique cDNA molecular identifiers. The donors were split into four age groups: young (average 16 years), middle-aged (about 40), aged (approximately 59) and long-lived (roughly 88). To avoid experimental bias, donors of different ages were randomly spread across the sequencing lanes. For two donors (one aged 18 to 29 and one aged 80 or older), the study analyzed two additional independent replicas of 1 million unique cDNA reads from the same blood draw. Study-level results and caveats: As age increased, observed TCR beta diversity per million T cells dropped in a roughly linear way, and a significant reduction was already evident by age 40. Compared with the aged group, more naive CD4+ T cells, fewer expanded clones and increased TCR diversity were shown by the long-lived group, suggesting age selection. Bulk unsorted PBMC profiling prevented conclusive comparison of naive and antigen-experienced compartments. Total diversity estimates from one million sequenced T cells were considered lower bounds and underestimates. Donor CMV infection status was unknown, potentially confounding age-related changes in expanded clonotypes. There was a strong correlation between observed TCR beta diversity and the percentage of naive T cells measured by flow cytometry.

The CDR3 runs 12 residues from the cysteine to the phenylalanine. The entry retains the CDR3 DNA only, 36 bases that are in frame from base 1. As encoded in the germline V gene, CDR1 is MGHRA while CDR2 is YSYEKL. V trim: 3 bases; J trim: 9 bases; unmatched bases: 2. This receptor was taken from a man between 18 and 29 years old in good health. The chain was built from TRBV4-1 and TRBJ2-1; 7 bases in between match TRBD2. Sequenced input: blood. The DNA sequence follows: TGCGCCAGCAGCCAGGGGGAGGGTGAGCAGTTCTTC. Its protein reads: CASSQGEGEQFF.